The 21 T cell receptor beta chains reported below all come from one sample, sequenced in a study of post-analysis software for immune sequencing data. Researchers reported that TCR beta cDNA libraries carried unique molecular identifiers. Using its own MiXCR run on the PCR reads, TCRdb lists one record per CDR3 protein. The sample records roughly 150,000 distinct CDR3 sequences, under 40% being singletons. The sample consisted of blood, taken after autologous hematopoietic stem cell transplantation. The receptors come from a girl aged 5 to 17 with multiple sclerosis.

The chain combines TRBV7-2 with TRBJ2-1; 8 bases match TRBD2. This CDR3 contains 14 residues. Trimming removed 6 bases from V and 5 bases from J; junction bases left unmatched: 6. Germline V gene lookup returns CDR1 SGHTA and CDR2 FQGNSA. The CDR3 spells CASSTSGWNNEQFF. CDR3 nucleotide sequence: TGTGCCAGCAGTACTAGCGGTTGGAACAATGAGCAGTTCTTC.

The chain uses TRBV6-2 or TRBV6-3 and TRBJ2-6; a possible D gene is TRBD1 (6 bases). The V gene's germline CDR1 is MNHEY and CDR2 SVGEGT. The CDR3 sequence is 15 residues long. Trimming stripped 6 bases from V and 3 bases from J, with 12 bases between. CDR3 loop: CASRTQGFGANVLTF. CDR3 nucleotides: TGTGCCAGCAGGACACAGGGCTTTGGGGCCAACGTCCTGACTTTC.

This clonotype was seen ten or more times. The chain combines TRBV12-3 or TRBV12-4 with TRBJ2-1, with 11 bases identical to TRBD2. V lost 5 bases and J lost 1; bases outside the gene matches: 4. The CDR3 runs to 16 residues. CDR3: CASSPGLAASYNEQFF. As DNA, the CDR3 is TGTGCCAGCAGTCCGGGACTAGCGGCGTCCTACAATGAGCAGTTCTTC.

This clonotype occurred a few times. The chain's CDR3 is CASSLVPAGGPWGDTQYF. For the CDR3, the DNA is TGTGCCAGCAGCTTAGTGCCAGCGGGAGGGCCGTGGGGAGATACGCAGTATTTT. The genes are TRBV7-8 and TRBJ2-3; 10 bases agree with TRBD2. The germline V gene encodes CDR1 SGHVS and CDR2 FQNEAQ. CDR3 length: 18 amino acids. V dropped 1 base and J dropped 5; count of bases not matched to a gene: 12. Full variable domain (missing parts from reference TRBV7-8 and TRBJ2-3): GAGVSQSPRYKVAKRGQDVALRCDPISGHVSLFWYQQALGQGPEFLTYFQNEAQLDKSGLPSDRFFAERPEGSVSTLKIQRTQQEDSAVYLCASSLVPAGGPWGDTQYFGPGTRLTVL.

This rearrangement joins TRBV20-1 to TRBJ2-3; D gene unclear. The CDR3 has 14 residues. V was shortened by 0 bases and J by 5 bases, with 12 bases between the two germline ends. Germline CDR1 is DFQATT and CDR2 is SNEGSKA (reference sequence). The CDR3 spells CSARDGTMLDTQYF. The CDR3 DNA sequence: TGCAGTGCTAGAGATGGAACGATGTTAGATACGCAGTATTTT.

J is TRBJ1-5 and V is TRBV6-2 or TRBV6-3; D possibly corresponds to TRBD1 (6 bases). CDR3 length equals 16 residues. CDR1 and CDR2 from the germline V gene are MNHEY and SVGEGT. The germline V and J ends were trimmed by 5 bases and 2 bases, with 16 bases remaining between them. The CDR3 is CASSPTRGQGNQPQHF. The CDR3, as DNA: TGTGCCAGCAGTCCAACCCGGGGGCAGGGCAATCAGCCCCAGCATTTT.

This chain links TRBV7-9 with TRBJ1-2; D perhaps matches TRBD1 (5 bases). The CDR3 is 13 amino acids. CDR1 and CDR2 (germline): SEHNR, FQNEAQ (reference sequence). The V and J ends lost 3 bases and 8 bases respectively, with 13 bases between them. The chain's CDR3 is CASSFRRAVGYTF. In nucleotides, the CDR3 is TGTGCCAGCAGCTTCCGCAGGGCTGTCGGCTACACCTTC.

This rearrangement joins TRBV7-2 to TRBJ2-1, with TRBD2 identical over 14 bases. The CDR3 totals 14 residues. The germline CDR1 and CDR2 sequences are SGHTA and FQGNSA. The V and J ends lost 5 bases and 15 bases, in that order; junction bases with no gene match: 9. The CDR3 loop is CASSRRLAGGPGFF. CDR3 in DNA: TGTGCCAGCAGCCGCCGACTAGCGGGAGGGCCGGGGTTCTTC.

The rearrangement links TRBV9 to TRBJ1-1; possible D gene TRBD1, 5 bases. Trimming left V 4 bases short and J 7 bases short, with 14 bases between. The length of the CDR3 is 13 residues. The germline V gene encodes CDR1 SGDLS and CDR2 YYNGEE. This chain's CDR3 is CASSPLGGNEAFF. The CDR3 bases are TGTGCCAGCAGCCCCCTGGGGGGGAATGAAGCTTTCTTT.

The CDR3 loop is CASSSPRRTSGRNGNEQFF. The CDR3 coding sequence is TGTGCCAGCAGCTCGCCTAGAAGGACTAGCGGGAGAAACGGCAATGAGCAGTTCTTC. V is TRBV7-2 and J is TRBJ2-1; 13 bases are shared with TRBD2. The J segment lost 6 bases and the V segment lost 4 bases, leaving 15 bases of the junction unmatched. This CDR3 region has 19 residues. Germline V lookup: CDR1 SGHTA, CDR2 FQGNSA.

There are a few counts of this clonotype. The CDR3, as DNA: TGTGCCAGCAGTTTCAACCCAGGAGGTTATCAGCCCCAGCATTTT. It encodes CASSFNPGGYQPQHF. V usage is TRBV6-2 or TRBV6-3 and J usage is TRBJ1-5; D remains unclear. V gave up 4 bases and J gave up 5 bases, with 15 bases separating them. Germline CDR1 is MNHEY and CDR2 is SVGEGT. This CDR3 has 15 amino acids.

This clonotype was observed at least ten times. V and J are TRBV10-3 and TRBJ2-7, with a tentative D call TRBD1 (5 bases). This CDR3 is built from 14 residues. CDR1 is ENHRY, CDR2 SYGVKD, per germline. V was cut by 4 bases and J by 0 bases, with 10 bases left in between. Written as DNA, the CDR3 is TGTGCCATCAGTGGGACCCAGGGCTCCTACGAGCAGTACTTC. This translates into CAISGTQGSYEQYF.

The J gene is TRBJ2-4, the V gene TRBV14; 8 positions match TRBD2. There are 15 residues in the CDR3. The V segment lost 4 bases and the J segment 13 bases; nucleotides outside the gene matches: 15. Germline assignment: CDR1 SGHDN and CDR2 FVKESK. This chain's CDR3 is CASSLLAGAHNEQYF. CDR3 bases: TGTGCCAGCAGCCTGCTAGCGGGCGCACACAATGAGCAGTACTTC.

DNA for the CDR3: TGTGCCAGCAGCGCCGTACCGTGGCAAGCTTACAATGAGCAGTTCTTC. Protein product: CASSAVPWQAYNEQFF. The V and J genes are TRBV9 and TRBJ2-1; the D is unclear. The germline gives CDR1 SGDLS, CDR2 YYNGEE. CDR3 length: 16 residues. V gave up 3 bases and J gave up 4 bases, with 17 bases separating them.

The J gene is TRBJ1-2, the V gene TRBV27; 7 bases align to TRBD1. V gave up 5 bases and J gave up 5 bases; unmatched junction bases: 11. Germline loops: CDR1 MNHEY, CDR2 SMNVEV (reference sequence). The CDR3 is 15 amino acids. Here the CDR3 reads CASSPRGLTQYGYTF. The CDR3 DNA sequence: TGTGCCAGCAGTCCAAGGGGGCTGACGCAGTATGGCTACACCTTC.

The V call is TRBV24-1, the J call TRBJ2-3; the D call may be TRBD1 or TRBD2 (5 bases each). The CDR3 runs 15 residues. Germline V CDR1 and CDR2: KGHDR, SFDVKD. Trimming removed 1 base at V and 3 bases at J, with 10 bases between. The CDR3 nucleotides read TGTGCCACCAGTGATTTCGGGGCTCATACAGATACGCAGTATTTT. Protein sequence: CATSDFGAHTDTQYF.

This clonotype has more than one count but fewer than ten. This rearrangement joins TRBV12-3 or TRBV12-4 to TRBJ2-7, with D possibly being TRBD1 (5 bases). The CDR3 is 12 amino acids. With 5 bases removed from V and 3 bases from J, the gap between germline ends came to 8 bases. The CDR3 DNA follows: TGTGCCAGCAGTCATGACAGCTACGAGCAGTACTTC. It encodes CASSHDSYEQYF.

J is TRBJ2-3 and V is TRBV20-1; 15 bases line up with TRBD2. The germline V gene encodes CDR1 DFQATT and CDR2 SNEGSKA (reference sequence). V lost 0 bases to trimming and J lost 1 base; unmatched junction nucleotides: 11. The CDR3 length is 20 residues. The chain's CDR3 is CSARDLPGLAGGWGTDTQYF. In DNA, the CDR3 is TGCAGTGCTAGAGATTTGCCGGGACTAGCGGGAGGTTGGGGCACAGATACGCAGTATTTT.

CDR3 loop: CASSLISARLAGVYEQYF. The CDR3 DNA sequence: TGTGCCAGCAGTTTAATATCCGCCCGACTAGCGGGAGTCTACGAGCAGTACTTC. The gene calls are TRBV12-3 or TRBV12-4 and TRBJ2-7; 12 bases match TRBD2. The length of the CDR3 is 18 residues. With V trimmed by 2 bases and J by 3 bases, 11 bases remained unmatched.

The sample holds a few counts of this clonotype. The chain employs TRBV5-6 and TRBJ2-2; no definite D call. The CDR3 runs 16 residues. CDR1 is SGHDT and CDR2 is YYEEEE in the germline V gene. The ends were cut back, 3 bases at V and 0 bases at J, with 12 bases in the middle. CDR3 sequence reads: CASSSWTVTNTGELFF. DNA of the CDR3: TGTGCCAGCAGCTCATGGACCGTTACGAACACCGGGGAGCTGTTTTTT.

This clonotype was picked up a small number of times. CDR3: CATSDRGLAGGGDEQFF. Written as DNA, the CDR3 is TGTGCCACCAGTGACCGGGGACTAGCGGGAGGTGGCGATGAGCAGTTCTTC. The rearrangement uses TRBV24-1 and TRBJ2-1; 15 bases are shared with TRBD2. V shed 4 bases, J shed 8 bases, and the junction held 8 bases outside the gene matches. CDR1 KGHDR and CDR2 SFDVKD come from the germline V gene. CDR3 length: 17 amino acids.